This TCR beta chain comes out of a study of radiation and T cells in renal cell carcinoma. On the study more broadly: Nephrectomy followed 15 Gy stereotactic body radiation by 4 weeks.

Notes on this clone: Its cognate antigen is unknown.

Sequencing used immunoSEQ multiplex PCR; TCRdb keeps in-frame clones, though not all of them. This table holds more than 75,000 clones, roughly four fifths found once. Documented time point: baseline pretreatment blood. Treatment: 15 Gy SBRT to primary tumor, nephrectomy 4 weeks later. Radiation-treated patients gave blood at baseline, week 2 and week 4. Study-level results: Baseline intratumoral clonotype presence is unknown without pretreatment biopsies.

Trimming took 0 bases from V and 2 from J, leaving 12 bases between them. The CDR3 contains 15 residues. Per germline, CDR1 SGDLS and CDR2 YYNGEE. Material: blood, obtained from a patient whose treatment included radiotherapy and nephrectomy. The clonotype originates from a man between 60 and 70 years old with renal cell carcinoma. The V and J genes are TRBV9 and TRBJ2-7; perhaps TRBD2 as D (6 bases). CDR3 sequence reads: CASSVAAGPAYEQYF. CDR3 nucleotides: TGTGCCAGCAGCGTAGCGGCGGGGCCTGCCTACGAGCAGTACTTC.